These 20 T cell receptor beta chains were sequenced from one sample in a study of blood T cell repertoires in COVID-19. Profiling relied on immunoSEQ multiplex PCR, and the TCRdb table lists in-frame clones only, not all of them. The data show approximately 290,000 clones, with approximately 85% seen just once and about 4.3% held by the top ten. The specimen was PBMCs or T cells enriched from blood (not recorded which). Every receptor here comes from a woman younger than 45 who had recovered from COVID-19.

As regards this clone: A read error may account for a junction end that differs from germline. This chain uses TRBV6-5 with TRBJ1-1; no definite D call. This CDR3 contains 12 residues. Germline V gene sequence: CDR1 MNHEY, CDR2 SVGAGI. The CDR3 loop is CASTYSETKAFF. CDR3 DNA: TGTGCCAGCACTTACAGCGAGACTAAAGCTTTCTTT.

The chain couples TRBV28 to TRBJ2-2; D is perhaps TRBD2 (5 bases). Germline CDR1 reads MDHEN; CDR2 reads SYDVKM. Trimming cost V 7 bases and J 6 bases, with 9 bases left between them. The CDR3 runs to 12 residues. The CDR3 loop reads CASIRGSGELFF. The CDR3 DNA is TGTGCCAGCATACGGGGATCCGGGGAGCTGTTTTTT.

This sequence joins TRBV28 and TRBJ2-7; the match to TRBD1 covers 11 bases. CDR1 and CDR2 from the germline V gene are MDHEN and SYDVKM. The CDR3 is 16 amino acids. Trimming at V came to 6 bases and at J to 3 bases, leaving 10 bases not matched to a gene. The CDR3 bases are TGTGCCAGCAGCCAGACCGGGACAGGGGGTATCTACGAGCAGTACTTC. Translating it yields CASSQTGTGGIYEQYF.

The chain joins TRBV24-1 to TRBJ2-1; tentatively, D is TRBD2 (6 bases). The CDR3 is made up of 15 amino acids. The germline V gene encodes CDR1 KGHDR and CDR2 SFDVKD. Trimming left V 7 bases short and J 3 bases short, with 15 bases between. CDR3 amino acids: CATSLAGSLYNEQFF. In nucleotides, the CDR3 is TGTGCCACCAGCCTGGCGGGGAGTCTCTACAATGAGCAGTTCTTC.

The rearrangement joins TRBV18 to TRBJ2-1, with a weak D call TRBD2 (5 bases). CDR3 length: 14 residues. The V end lost 1 base, the J end lost 6 bases, and 10 bases lay between the germline ends. Germline V gene data show CDR1 as KGHSH and CDR2 as LQKENI. For the CDR3, the DNA is TGTGCCAGCTCACCACTGGACTTGGTCAATGAGCAGTTCTTC. Protein sequence: CASSPLDLVNEQFF.

This clone showed up just once. The chain carries TRBV28 and TRBJ1-4; tentatively, D is TRBD1 (5 bases). Germline CDR1 and CDR2: MDHEN and SYDVKM. CDR3 length equals 15 residues. V was pared by 11 bases and J by 0 bases, with 16 bases between. This chain's CDR3 is CASVDNLATNEKLFF. In DNA, the CDR3 is TGTGCCTCGGTGGACAACCTCGCAACTAATGAAAAACTGTTTTTT. Using reference TRBV28 and TRBJ1-4 for the parts outside the CDR3, the full variable domain is DVKVTQSSRYLVKRTGEKVFLECVQDMDHENMFWYRQDPGLGLRLIYFSYDVKMKEKGDIPEGYSVSREKKERFSLILESASTNQTSMYLCASVDNLATNEKLFFGSGTQLSVL.

J is TRBJ1-2 and V is TRBV18, with TRBD1 matching 8 bases. Trimming cost V 6 bases and J 4 bases; bases outside gene matches: 7. Germline loops: CDR1 KGHSH, CDR2 LQKENI. The CDR3 spans 14 residues. Written as DNA, the CDR3 is TGTGCCAGCTCTCGGGACAGGAACAGCTATGGCTACACCTTC. It yields the protein CASSRDRNSYGYTF.

The chain carries TRBV2 and TRBJ2-5; the D is unclear. The CDR3 sequence is 14 residues long. The V gene's germline CDR1 is SNHLY and CDR2 FYNNEI. Trimming took 8 bases from V and 1 from J, leaving 14 bases between them. The chain's CDR3 is CASSHRSSQETQYF. The CDR3 DNA reads as TGTGCCAGCTCACACCGATCTTCCCAAGAGACCCAGTACTTC.

The chain links TRBV27 to TRBJ1-4; weak D call: TRBD1 (5 bases). This CDR3 is built from 13 residues. Germline CDR1 and CDR2: MNHEY and SMNVEV (reference sequence). Trimming stripped 4 bases from V and 7 bases from J, with 10 bases between. CDR3 residues: CASSWGRVEKLFF. In DNA, the CDR3 is TGTGCCAGCAGTTGGGGGAGGGTTGAAAAACTGTTTTTT.

The chain employs TRBV6-2 or TRBV6-3 and TRBJ1-2; D is ambiguous. The CDR3 covers 14 residues. Trimming removed 6 bases at V and 4 bases at J, with 15 bases between. Germline V gene lookup returns CDR1 MNHEY and CDR2 SVGEGT. CDR3 loop: CASSPLSSLYGYTF. The CDR3 nucleotides read TGTGCCAGCAGCCCCCTATCGAGTCTCTATGGCTACACCTTC.

The chain uses TRBV5-1 and TRBJ1-1; D ambiguous. Germline CDR1 is SGHRS and CDR2 is YFSETQ. The V end lost 0 bases, the J end lost 1 base, and 7 bases lay between the germline ends. The CDR3 runs to 14 residues. For the CDR3, the DNA is TGCGCCAGCAGCTTGGGGAGAGCGAACACTGAAGCTTTCTTT. Translating it yields CASSLGRANTEAFF.

The rearrangement links TRBV7-2 to TRBJ2-7; 7 bases fit TRBD1. The length of the CDR3 is 14 residues. Germline-derived CDR1 and CDR2 are SGHTA and FQGNSA. The V and J ends lost 4 bases and 4 bases, in that order; junction bases with no gene match: 7. The CDR3 nucleotides read TGTGCCAGCAGCTCACACAGGGGTACGTACGAGCAGTACTTC. Protein: CASSSHRGTYEQYF.

This rearrangement joins TRBV30 to TRBJ1-1; D gene unclear. The V gene lost 0 bases and the J gene lost 4 bases, with 9 bases spanning the gap. The CDR3 extends over 13 amino acids. Germline lookup yields CDR1 GTSNPN and CDR2 SVGIG (reference sequence). As DNA, the CDR3 is TGTGCCTGGAGTGTACCCGGGGTCACTGAAGCTTTCTTT. This translates into CAWSVPGVTEAFF.

The genes are TRBV5-1 and TRBJ2-1, with 9 bases matching TRBD2. The CDR3 loop spans 16 amino acids. After removal of 7 bases from V and 4 bases from J, the junction contained 12 bases not matched to a gene. From germline, CDR1 is SGHRS and CDR2 YFSETQ. CDR3 protein: CASAGDSGGNYNEQFF. In DNA, the CDR3 is TGCGCCAGCGCTGGGGATAGCGGGGGCAATTACAATGAGCAGTTCTTC. Combining the CDR3 with reference TRBV5-1 and TRBJ2-1 gives the whole variable domain KAGVTQTPRYLIKTRGQQVTLSCSPISGHRSVSWYQQTPGQGLQFLFEYFSETQRNKGNFPGRFSGRQFSNSRSEMNVSTLELGDSALYLCASAGDSGGNYNEQFFGPGTRLTVL.

This clone was seen only once. The chain couples TRBV28 to TRBJ1-1; 9 nucleotides align to TRBD1. V lost 7 bases and J lost 12; bases outside the gene matches: 21. The CDR3 length is 16 residues. From germline, CDR1 is MDHEN and CDR2 SYDVKM. The DNA for the CDR3 is TGTGCCAGCACCGGTTCTGGGACAGGGAAAACGGTGGTAACTTTCTTT. This translates into CASTGSGTGKTVVTFF. The full variable domain, rest sourced from reference TRBV28 and TRBJ1-1, is DVKVTQSSRYLVKRTGEKVFLECVQDMDHENMFWYRQDPGLGLRLIYFSYDVKMKEKGDIPEGYSVSREKKERFSLILESASTNQTSMYLCASTGSGTGKTVVTFFGQGTRLTVV.

CDR3 coding DNA: TGTGCCAGCAGCCAGGGACAGGGGGAGAACACCGGGGAGCTGTTTTTT. Encoded protein: CASSQGQGENTGELFF. J is TRBJ2-2 and V is TRBV11-3, with 11 positions matching TRBD1. V was pared by 5 bases and J by 1 base, with 3 bases of the junction left unmatched. This CDR3 is 16 amino acids long. The germline V gene has CDR1 SGHNT and CDR2 YENEEA.

The J gene is TRBJ2-2, the V gene TRBV29-1, with 8 bases matching TRBD1. V dropped 2 bases and J dropped 6; count of bases not matched to a gene: 8. Germline V gene lookup returns CDR1 SQVTM and CDR2 ANQGSEA. The CDR3 is 15 residues long. CDR3 sequence reads: CSVEPGQGSAGELFF. As DNA, the CDR3 is TGCAGCGTTGAACCTGGACAGGGTAGTGCCGGGGAGCTGTTTTTT.

The chain uses TRBV5-1 and TRBJ2-5, with 9 bases lining up with TRBD2. The CDR3 covers 15 residues. The V segment lost 1 base and the J segment 2 bases; nucleotides outside the gene matches: 3. Germline V gene data show CDR1 as SGHRS and CDR2 as YFSETQ. This chain's CDR3 is CASSLRSGGQETQYF. The CDR3 coding sequence is TGCGCCAGCAGCTTGAGAAGCGGGGGGCAAGAGACCCAGTACTTC.

The chain joins TRBV15 to TRBJ1-2, with D perhaps TRBD1 (6 bases). Deletions cut 5 bases from V and 4 bases from J, with 14 bases between. CDR3 length: 14 residues. Germline-derived CDR1 and CDR2 are LNHNV and YYDKDF (reference sequence). CDR3 sequence reads: CATSGTQGGYGYTF. CDR3 DNA: TGTGCCACCAGCGGAACACAGGGTGGCTATGGCTACACCTTC.

The gene calls are TRBV5-1 and TRBJ2-2; 8 bases are a match to TRBD2. Germline loops: CDR1 SGHRS, CDR2 YFSETQ. V dropped 1 base and J dropped 2; count of bases not matched to a gene: 16. This CDR3 spans 20 amino acids. The DNA of the CDR3 is TGCGCCAGCAGCTTGAGTCCAGCGGGAGCCCAAACCCCTAACACCGGGGAGCTGTTTTTT. The encoded protein is CASSLSPAGAQTPNTGELFF.